A selection of T cell receptor beta chains follows, all from one sample in a study of blood T cell repertoires in COVID-19. The table came from immunoSEQ multiplex PCR; TCRdb's copy has only in-frame clones and leaves some out. Here the sample spans some 160,000 clones, approximately 86% being singletons. Specimen: peripheral blood. Source of these receptors: a woman aged 80 or over with COVID-19, enrolled during active disease. The CDR3 runs from the conserved cysteine through the conserved F or W. The D gene is left open where the match is weak. Clone sizes are given selectively: once, few, many, or a class where the clone is expanded.

>-|TRBJ2-1|TRBV5-1|-
CASSLVASSYNEQFF
TGCGCCAGCAGCTTGGTAGCGAGCTCCTACAATGAGCAGTTCTTC
>TRBD2|TRBJ2-7|TRBV5-1|-
CASSSGLAGVLEQYF
TGCGCCAGCAGCTCCGGGCTAGCGGGAGTTCTCGAGCAGTACTTC
>TRBD2|TRBJ2-2|TRBV18|-
CASSPTLAGNTGELFF
TGTGCCAGCTCACCCACCCTAGCGGGGAACACCGGGGAGCTGTTTTTT
>-|TRBJ2-3|TRBV21-1|-
CASSKEDMARLGTQYF
TGTGCCAGCAGCAAAGAGGACATGGCCCGACTCGGTACGCAGTATTTT
>-|TRBJ1-2|TRBV27|-
CASSPTGIRTIYGYTF
TGTGCCAGCAGTCCAACAGGGATCCGAACCATCTATGGCTACACCTTC
>-|TRBJ2-3|TRBV7-2|-
CASSLAERRTQYF
TGTGCCAGCAGCTTAGCGGAGAGAAGGACGCAGTATTTT
>-|TRBJ1-4|TRBV5-4|-
CASSFRGKLFF
TGTGCCAGCAGCTTCAGGGGCAAACTGTTTTTT
>-|TRBJ1-6|TRBV2|-
CASSGIGTGYNSPLHF
TGTGCCAGCAGTGGGATAGGAACGGGCTATAATTCACCCCTCCACTTT
>-|TRBJ1-2|TRBV19|-
CASSNPGTFNGYTF
TGTGCCAGTAGTAACCCCGGGACATTTAATGGCTACACCTTC
>TRBD2|TRBJ2-1|TRBV28|-
CASSFLASGYNEQFF
TGTGCCAGCAGTTTCCTGGCTAGCGGTTACAATGAGCAGTTCTTC
>TRBD2|TRBJ2-1|TRBV7-2|-
CASRLGGLANINEQFF
TGTGCCAGCAGGTTAGGGGGACTAGCGAACATCAATGAGCAGTTCTTC
>-|TRBJ1-2|TRBV9|-
CASSIEGVSGYTF
TGTGCCAGCAGTATTGAGGGAGTCAGTGGCTACACCTTC
>-|TRBJ1-2|TRBV7-2|-
CASSLSAGTYGYTF
TGTGCCAGCAGCTTAAGTGCGGGGACCTATGGCTACACCTTC
>TRBD1|TRBJ2-7|TRBV28|-
CASSLSRQGAADEQYF
TGTGCCAGCAGTTTATCCCGGCAGGGGGCAGCCGACGAGCAGTACTTC
>-|TRBJ2-7|TRBV28|-
CASSRTVSSYEQYF
TGTGCCAGCAGTCGGACAGTTTCTTCCTACGAGCAGTACTTC
>TRBD2|TRBJ2-5|TRBV4-3|-
CASSQGLLAGVETQYF
TGCGCCAGCAGCCAAGGACTTCTAGCGGGAGTTGAGACCCAGTACTTC
>-|TRBJ1-6|TRBV6-5|-
CASRPRRGSDLALHF
TGTGCCAGCAGGCCTCGGAGAGGGAGCGATCTCGCCCTCCACTTT
>-|TRBJ1-6|TRBV3-1/TRBV3-2|-
CASSQGTDINSPLHF
TGTGCCAGCAGCCAAGGTACTGACATAAATTCACCCCTCCACTTT
>-|TRBJ1-2|TRBV14|once
CASSQVPFGDGYTF
TGTGCCAGCAGCCAAGTGCCCTTTGGAGATGGCTACACCTTC
>TRBD1|TRBJ1-5|TRBV2|-
CASRGQGGVQPQHF
TGTGCCAGTAGGGGACAGGGGGGGGTTCAGCCCCAGCATTTT
>TRBD2|TRBJ2-7|TRBV19|-
CASSSSLAGYEQYF
TGTGCCAGTAGTTCAAGTCTAGCGGGATACGAGCAGTACTTC
>-|TRBJ1-1|TRBV9|-
CASRGDLNTEAFF
TGTGCCAGCAGAGGAGATTTGAACACTGAAGCTTTCTTT
>-|TRBJ2-7|TRBV2|-
CASSGPLRELGHEQYF
TGTGCCAGCAGCGGACCCCTAAGGGAACTAGGCCACGAGCAGTACTTC
>-|TRBJ1-1|TRBV23-1|-
CASSQSEDMNTEAFF
TGCGCCAGCAGTCAATCTGAGGACATGAACACTGAAGCTTTCTTT
>TRBD1|TRBJ1-1|TRBV5-1|-
CASSEGQGFTEAFF
TGCGCCAGCAGCGAAGGACAGGGGTTCACTGAAGCTTTCTTT
>-|TRBJ1-3|TRBV7-2|few
CASSALARAGNTIYF
TGTGCCAGCAGCGCACTAGCACGAGCTGGAAACACCATATATTTT
>-|TRBJ2-2|TRBV21-1|-
CASSKGGGRYTGELFF
TGTGCCAGCAGCAAAGGGGGAGGACGGTACACCGGGGAGCTGTTTTTT
>TRBD1|TRBJ1-1|TRBV27|-
CASSLYRGQTEAFF
TGTGCCAGCAGTTTGTACAGGGGGCAGACTGAAGCTTTCTTT
>-|TRBJ1-5|TRBV3-1/TRBV3-2|-
CASSPSRTASNQPQHF
TGTGCCAGCAGCCCCTCCCGCACAGCTTCGAATCAGCCCCAGCATTTT
>TRBD2|TRBJ2-7|TRBV18|-
CASSPTSGGSYEQYF
TGTGCCAGCTCGCCGACTAGCGGGGGCTCCTACGAGCAGTACTTC
>-|TRBJ2-2|TRBV6-2/TRBV6-3|-
CASSYSVGGATGELFF
TGTGCCAGCAGTTACTCGGTGGGGGGGGCCACCGGGGAGCTGTTTTTT